The 23 T cell receptor beta chains given below trace back to one sample, sequenced in a study of T cell responses to AZD1222 COVID-19 vaccine. Generated by immunoSEQ multiplex PCR, the TCRdb table keeps only in-frame clones and is missing some. The sample includes 95,000 to 150,000 clones, 88% seen only once; the top ten take less than 6%. The sequences come from peripheral blood, collected on day 0 of AZD1222 vaccination. The receptors stem from an adult in good health.

The CDR3 DNA is TGTGCCAGCAGCACCGGTGGGGTCGACACTGAAGCTTTCTTT. Its protein product is CASSTGGVDTEAFF. This chain links TRBV11-2 with TRBJ1-1; D remains ambiguous. The germline V gene encodes CDR1 SGHAT and CDR2 FQNNGV. The V and J ends lost 5 bases and 3 bases respectively, with 13 bases between them. CDR3 size: 14 residues. The whole variable domain, filled in from reference TRBV11-2 and TRBJ1-1, reads EAGVAQSPRYKIIEKRQSVAFWCNPISGHATLYWYQQILGQGPKLLIQFQNNGVVDDSQLPKDRFSAERLKGVDSTLKIQPAKLEDSAVYLCASSTGGVDTEAFFGQGTRLTVV.

This clone appeared a single time. The CDR3 protein is CASGPHQASYEQYF. For the CDR3, the DNA is TGTGCTAGTGGTCCTCATCAGGCCTCCTACGAGCAGTACTTC. The genes are TRBV12-5 and TRBJ2-7; no clear D. The length of the CDR3 is 14 residues. Germline lookup yields CDR1 LGHNT and CDR2 FRNRAP. V lost 5 bases, J lost 0 bases, and 11 bases lay in between.

The genes are TRBV18 and TRBJ2-7; 8 bases are a match to TRBD1. Germline CDR1 and CDR2: KGHSH and LQKENI. CDR3 length equals 15 residues. With V trimmed by 3 bases and J by 9 bases, 13 bases remained unmatched. The CDR3 DNA reads as TGTGCCAGCTCACCCCAGACAGGGGTAACTGGGGGGCAGTACTTC. This sequence encodes CASSPQTGVTGGQYF.

The chain combines TRBV27 with TRBJ1-2; D possibly corresponds to TRBD1 (5 bases). Germline V lookup: CDR1 MNHEY, CDR2 SMNVEV (reference sequence). The CDR3 spans 19 residues. V dropped 6 bases and J dropped 5 bases, with 31 bases sitting between them. The CDR3 sequence: CASRPPVGWAGASGYGYTF. CDR3 coding DNA: TGTGCCAGCAGACCCCCCGTGGGTTGGGCCGGGGCATCTGGATATGGCTACACCTTC.

The chain couples TRBV18 to TRBJ1-3, with TRBD1 as a possible D gene (5 bases). Germline loops: CDR1 KGHSH, CDR2 LQKENI. V lost 3 bases to trimming and J lost 0 bases, with 12 bases between them. The CDR3 spans 16 residues. CDR3 nucleotide sequence: TGTGCCAGCTCACCCTCACGGGGCTCCTCTGGAAACACCATATATTTT. Translating it yields CASSPSRGSSGNTIYF.

This rearrangement joins TRBV19 to TRBJ2-2, with 7 bases matching TRBD1. This CDR3 has 14 residues. V lost 4 bases and J lost 8; bases outside the gene matches: 7. The germline gives CDR1 LNHDA, CDR2 SQIVND (reference sequence). The CDR3 sequence is CASSTRTGSGELFF. Written as DNA, the CDR3 is TGTGCCAGTAGTACCCGGACAGGTAGTGGGGAGCTGTTTTTT.

The rearrangement links TRBV7-2 to TRBJ1-1, with unresolved D. Germline V gene sequence: CDR1 SGHTA, CDR2 FQGNSA. The CDR3 extends over 14 amino acids. The germline V and J ends were trimmed by 10 bases and 1 base, with 16 bases remaining between them. The CDR3 spells CATRLPARNTEAFF. CDR3 DNA: TGTGCCACCCGTCTCCCGGCCAGGAACACTGAAGCTTTCTTT.

This chain links TRBV19 with TRBJ1-5, with 7 bases fitting TRBD1. Germline V gene data show CDR1 as LNHDA and CDR2 as SQIVND (reference sequence). The CDR3 totals 14 residues. The trim removed 4 bases at V and 7 bases at J, leaving 7 bases unmatched. CDR3 coding DNA: TGTGCCAGTAGTACGACAGGGCTGGAGCAGCCCCAGCATTTT. Protein product: CASSTTGLEQPQHF. The complete variable domain, with remaining parts taken from reference TRBV19 and TRBJ1-5, reads DGGITQSPKYLFRKEGQNVTLSCEQNLNHDAMYWYRQDPGQGLRLIYYSQIVNDFQKGDIAEGYSVSREKKESFPLTVTSAQKNPTAFYLCASSTTGLEQPQHFGDGTRLSIL.

The chain carries TRBV2 and TRBJ1-2; D is uncertain. Germline lookup yields CDR1 SNHLY and CDR2 FYNNEI. The length of the CDR3 is 13 residues. Trimming took 4 bases from V and 8 from J, leaving 14 bases between them. The CDR3 is CASSVDLGWGYTF. In DNA form, the CDR3 reads TGTGCCAGCAGTGTGGACCTAGGCTGGGGCTACACCTTC. Full variable domain (outside the CDR3, taken from reference TRBV2 and TRBJ1-2): EPEVTQTPSHQVTQMGQEVILRCVPISNHLYFYWYRQILGQKVEFLVSFYNNEISEKSEIFDDQFSVERPDGSNFTLKIRSTKLEDSAMYFCASSVDLGWGYTFGSGTRLTVV.

The chain carries TRBV28 and TRBJ1-5, with 8 bases aligning to TRBD1. Trimming at V came to 7 bases and at J to 3 bases, leaving 8 bases not matched to a gene. The germline V gene encodes CDR1 MDHEN and CDR2 SYDVKM. The CDR3 extends over 15 amino acids. CDR3 residues: CASILGDRPNQPQHF. The CDR3 nucleotides read TGTGCCAGCATCCTTGGGGACAGGCCCAATCAGCCCCAGCATTTT.

The rearrangement uses TRBV18 and TRBJ1-5, with 7 bases fitting TRBD1. This CDR3 has 15 residues. The ends lost 2 bases at V and 7 bases at J; junction bases unmatched: 8. Per germline, CDR1 KGHSH and CDR2 LQKENI. CDR3 nucleotides: TGTGCCAGCTCACCAGGGCAGGGGGTGAGACAGCCCCAGCATTTT. Its protein product is CASSPGQGVRQPQHF.

The chain is built from TRBV7-9 and TRBJ1-3; weak D call: TRBD1 (5 bases). V was shortened by 5 bases and J by 0 bases, with 14 bases between the two germline ends. This CDR3 contains 16 residues. Germline V gene lookup returns CDR1 SEHNR and CDR2 FQNEAQ (reference sequence). DNA for the CDR3: TGTGCCAGCAGCCCGGACATCTTACTCTCTGGAAACACCATATATTTT. Translation: CASSPDILLSGNTIYF.

The chain is built from TRBV10-2 and TRBJ2-5; 9 bases match TRBD1. With 6 bases clipped from V and 4 bases from J, the junction kept 3 bases outside the gene matches. The germline V gene encodes CDR1 WSHSY and CDR2 SAAADI. This CDR3 is built from 13 residues. CDR3 nucleotides: TGCGCCAGCAGGCCGGGACAGGGAGAGACCCAGTACTTC. It codes for CASRPGQGETQYF.

J is TRBJ2-5 and V is TRBV2; D unresolved. The CDR3 sequence is 13 residues long. Looked up from germline, CDR1 is SNHLY and CDR2 is FYNNEI. Trimming pared 6 bases from V and 1 base from J, leaving 9 bases between. The CDR3 sequence is CASSWGIQETQYF. As DNA, the CDR3 is TGTGCCAGCAGCTGGGGTATCCAAGAGACCCAGTACTTC.

The rearrangement uses TRBV5-1 and TRBJ2-7, with 10 bases lining up with TRBD1. The CDR3 is 14 residues long. The J segment lost 6 bases and the V segment lost 5 bases, leaving 8 bases of the junction unmatched. Germline CDR1 reads SGHRS; CDR2 reads YFSETQ. CDR3 region: CASRLATGGPEQYF. CDR3 nucleotide sequence: TGCGCCAGCAGGCTCGCGACAGGGGGCCCCGAGCAGTACTTC.

This chain connects TRBV19 to TRBJ1-2, with 7 bases lining up with TRBD1. Germline V gives CDR1 LNHDA, CDR2 SQIVND (reference sequence). This CDR3 contains 15 residues. Trimming at V came to 6 bases and at J to 3 bases, leaving 10 bases not matched to a gene. The CDR3 DNA reads as TGTGCCAGTAGACCAGGGAAGGGGGCTGACTATGGCTACACCTTC. It translates to CASRPGKGADYGYTF.

This chain uses TRBV18 with TRBJ1-6; D is uncertain. V lost 6 bases, J lost 0 bases, and 15 bases lay in between. Per the germline V gene, CDR1 is KGHSH and CDR2 is LQKENI. The CDR3 is 17 amino acids. CDR3 nucleotide sequence: TGTGCCAGCTCTCCAGAGGGCCGGAGCTCCTATAATTCACCCCTCCACTTT. It is translated as CASSPEGRSSYNSPLHF.

This chain connects TRBV6-5 to TRBJ2-3; maybe TRBD2 (5 bases). The CDR3 totals 14 residues. Trimming left V 6 bases short and J 2 bases short, with 12 bases between. Germline CDR1 is MNHEY and CDR2 is SVGAGI. CDR3 protein: CASSLMGVTDTQYF. The CDR3 nucleotides are TGTGCCAGCAGCCTCATGGGAGTCACAGATACGCAGTATTTT.

The V gene is TRBV3-1 (or the pseudogene TRBV3-2), the J gene TRBJ2-2; 12 nucleotides line up with TRBD1. J gave up 7 bases and V 7 bases, and 19 bases lay outside the gene matches. CDR3 length: 19 residues. Looked up from germline, CDR1 is LGHDT and CDR2 is YNNKEL (reference sequence). The CDR3 loop is CASIAQEDPGQGAFGELFF. The CDR3 DNA reads as TGTGCCAGCATTGCCCAGGAAGATCCGGGACAGGGGGCTTTCGGGGAGCTGTTTTTT.

The J gene is TRBJ2-2, the V gene TRBV10-3; 9 nucleotides align to TRBD1. This CDR3 has 17 amino acids. The V segment lost 7 bases and the J segment 7 bases; nucleotides outside the gene matches: 16. The V gene's germline CDR1 is ENHRY and CDR2 SYGVKD. CDR3 in DNA: TGTGCCATCACCAGTCCGGGACAGGGAGTTAAAGACGGGGAGCTGTTTTTT. It codes for CAITSPGQGVKDGELFF.

The chain has TRBV28 and TRBJ1-5, with D perhaps matching TRBD1 (6 bases). CDR1 and CDR2 (germline): MDHEN, SYDVKM. V was trimmed by 9 bases and J by 3 bases, leaving 9 bases between them. CDR3 length: 12 amino acids. CDR3 DNA: TGTGCCAGTAACAGGGACAATCAGCCCCAGCATTTT. Its protein product is CASNRDNQPQHF. Complete variable domain (other parts from reference TRBV28 and TRBJ1-5): DVKVTQSSRYLVKRTGEKVFLECVQDMDHENMFWYRQDPGLGLRLIYFSYDVKMKEKGDIPEGYSVSREKKERFSLILESASTNQTSMYLCASNRDNQPQHFGDGTRLSIL.

The chain uses TRBV5-1 and TRBJ2-2; unclear D gene. Germline CDR1 reads SGHRS; CDR2 reads YFSETQ. CDR3 length equals 14 residues. V was trimmed by 0 bases and J by 4 bases, leaving 7 bases between them. The CDR3 loop is CASSLDLGTGELFF. The CDR3 region has the DNA TGCGCCAGCAGCTTGGATCTCGGCACCGGGGAGCTGTTTTTT.

The chain has TRBV4-1 and TRBJ1-4; D gene ambiguous. The V end lost 2 bases, the J end lost 0 bases, and 7 bases lay between the germline ends. CDR3 length: 15 amino acids. In germline, CDR1 is MGHRA, CDR2 YSYEKL. CDR3 protein: CASSQFSATNEKLFF. CDR3 coding DNA: TGCGCCAGCAGCCAATTTTCCGCAACTAATGAAAAACTGTTTTTT.